This TCR beta chain originates from a study of T cells after yellow fever vaccination. Turning to the study itself: Preparing low-cell-number fractions relied on SMART-Seq v4 Ultra Low Input. General study points: Contaminants from the bulk population, in the form of abundant clonotypes, could be found in FACS-sorted repertoires. Shared CD4/CD8 clonotypes were a small share, likely from convergent recombination.

Per the germline V gene, CDR1 is SNHLY and CDR2 is FYNNEI. The CDR3 has 15 amino acids. Trimming stripped 1 base from V and 0 bases from J, with 10 bases between. Notes on this clonotype: What it binds is not known.

From the 5' RACE reads, TCRdb called clonotypes with MiXCR, one entry per CDR3 protein. The sample comprises hundreds of thousands of distinct CDR3 sequences, 9% to 15% of which are singletons, and about 16% rests with the top ten. The clonotype comes from a man between 25 and 39 years old who received the YFV17D yellow fever vaccine. V and J are TRBV2 and TRBJ2-7; D call uncertain. The sequences come from PBMCs, collected on the day of the yellow fever booster vaccination. The CDR3 here is CASSEVQVSSYEQYF. The CDR3 DNA reads TGTGCCAGCAGTGAAGTTCAGGTCTCCTCCTACGAGCAGTACTTC.